Listed below are T cell receptor beta chains from one sample, sequenced in a study of T cell repertoires in cytomegalovirus infection. TCRdb processed the reads anew with MiXCR; each CDR3 protein has one entry. In the table there are 300,000 to 400,000 distinct CDR3 sequences, more than 8% of which are singletons. Input material: PBMCs. These receptors were collected from a human donor in good health (CMV status not recorded). Some clones in this sample may be carry-over from other donors' samples. The CDR3 runs from the conserved cysteine through the conserved F or W. The order of the fields is clone size, J gene, V gene, D gene, CDR3 protein, CDR3 DNA. A D gene is named only where the DNA matches it firmly. Size is stated for part of the rows, as once, few or many counts, or as a class when the clone is expanded.

abundance: many
j_gene: TRBJ1-5
v_gene: TRBV7-2
d_gene: .
CDR3aa: CASSLARGNNQPQHF
CDR3nt: TGTGCCAGCAGCTTAGCGCGAGGTAACAATCAGCCCCAGCATTTT

abundance: few
j_gene: TRBJ2-3
v_gene: TRBV20-1
d_gene: .
CDR3aa: CSAYRTDTQYF
CDR3nt: TGCAGTGCCTACCGGACTGATACGCAGTATTTT

abundance: few
j_gene: TRBJ2-1
v_gene: TRBV7-3
d_gene: TRBD1
CDR3aa: CASSLDRGANEQFF
CDR3nt: TGTGCCAGCAGCTTAGACAGGGGTGCCAATGAGCAGTTCTTC

abundance: many
j_gene: TRBJ2-7
v_gene: TRBV5-1
d_gene: TRBD2
CDR3aa: CASSLSTGGIYEQYF
CDR3nt: TGCGCCAGCAGCTTGAGTACGGGAGGAATTTACGAGCAGTACTTC

abundance: many
j_gene: TRBJ2-3
v_gene: TRBV12-3/TRBV12-4
d_gene: .
CDR3aa: CASSGRAGSDTQYF
CDR3nt: TGTGCCAGCAGTGGGCGGGCGGGGTCAGATACGCAGTATTTT

abundance: many
j_gene: TRBJ1-4
v_gene: TRBV4-3
d_gene: .
CDR3aa: CASSQGNRVGKLFF
CDR3nt: TGCGCCAGCAGCCAGGGCAACAGGGTAGGAAAACTGTTTTTT

abundance: few
j_gene: TRBJ2-3
v_gene: TRBV20-1
d_gene: .
CDR3aa: CSESRTSTDTQYF
CDR3nt: TGCAGTGAGAGCCGGACTAGCACAGATACGCAGTATTTT

abundance: few
j_gene: TRBJ2-1
v_gene: TRBV7-2
d_gene: TRBD2
CDR3aa: CASSQTSGRVFYNEQFF
CDR3nt: TGTGCCAGCAGCCAGACTAGCGGGAGGGTCTTCTACAATGAGCAGTTCTTC

abundance: many
j_gene: TRBJ2-3
v_gene: TRBV7-2
d_gene: TRBD2
CDR3aa: CASSHRVAGGRRTDTQYF
CDR3nt: TGTGCCAGCAGCCACCGGGTAGCGGGAGGTCGGAGGACAGATACGCAGTATTTT

abundance: many
j_gene: TRBJ1-4
v_gene: TRBV12-3/TRBV12-4
d_gene: .
CDR3aa: CASSLKGGGTNEKLFF
CDR3nt: TGTGCCAGCAGTCTAAAGGGAGGGGGAACTAATGAAAAACTGTTTTTT

abundance: .
j_gene: TRBJ1-2
v_gene: TRBV20-1
d_gene: TRBD1
CDR3aa: CSASSMAGGASGYTF
CDR3nt: TGCAGTGCTAGTAGTATGGCAGGGGGCGCGTCAGGCTACACCTTC

abundance: many
j_gene: TRBJ1-6
v_gene: TRBV7-2
d_gene: .
CDR3aa: CASSLDSTYNSPLHF
CDR3nt: TGTGCCAGCAGCTTGGACAGTACCTATAATTCACCCCTCCACTTT

abundance: .
j_gene: TRBJ2-1
v_gene: TRBV19
d_gene: .
CDR3aa: CASSIEHEQFF
CDR3nt: TGTGCCAGTAGTATAGAGCATGAGCAGTTCTTC

abundance: .
j_gene: TRBJ1-5
v_gene: TRBV15
d_gene: TRBD1
CDR3aa: CATSIGQGAMRSNQPQHF
CDR3nt: TGTGCCACCAGCATAGGACAGGGGGCAATGAGGAGCAATCAGCCCCAGCATTTT

abundance: .
j_gene: TRBJ2-7
v_gene: TRBV7-3
d_gene: .
CDR3aa: CASSPGGGQAYEQYF
CDR3nt: TGTGCCAGCAGCCCCGGAGGGGGGCAGGCCTACGAGCAGTACTTC

abundance: .
j_gene: TRBJ2-7
v_gene: TRBV10-3
d_gene: TRBD1
CDR3aa: CAISPDRGPTSYEQYF
CDR3nt: TGTGCCATCAGTCCCGACAGGGGGCCTACCTCCTACGAGCAGTACTTC

abundance: many
j_gene: TRBJ2-7
v_gene: TRBV7-9
d_gene: TRBD2
CDR3aa: CASSLGAGDLSYEQYF
CDR3nt: TGTGCCAGCAGCTTAGGTGCGGGGGACCTCTCCTACGAGCAGTACTTC

abundance: many
j_gene: TRBJ2-1
v_gene: TRBV7-8
d_gene: .
CDR3aa: CASSLGAGINEQFF
CDR3nt: TGTGCCAGCAGCTTAGGCGCGGGAATAAATGAGCAGTTCTTC

abundance: .
j_gene: TRBJ2-7
v_gene: TRBV7-2
d_gene: .
CDR3aa: CASSPGPGTYEQYF
CDR3nt: TGTGCCAGCAGCCCCGGTCCGGGTACCTACGAGCAGTACTTC

abundance: many
j_gene: TRBJ2-3
v_gene: TRBV19
d_gene: .
CDR3aa: CASSAPLKDHTDTQYF
CDR3nt: TGTGCCAGTAGCGCTCCGCTAAAGGACCACACAGATACGCAGTATTTT

abundance: few
j_gene: TRBJ2-5
v_gene: TRBV20-1
d_gene: .
CDR3aa: CSARDLRGDSGETQYF
CDR3nt: TGCAGTGCTAGGGACCTCAGGGGAGATTCGGGAGAGACCCAGTACTTC

abundance: .
j_gene: TRBJ2-1
v_gene: TRBV20-1
d_gene: .
CDR3aa: CSAPPLPLPNEQFF
CDR3nt: TGCAGTGCTCCCCCCCTACCCCTCCCTAATGAGCAGTTCTTC

abundance: many
j_gene: TRBJ2-5
v_gene: TRBV3-1
d_gene: TRBD2
CDR3aa: CASSQDLLAGAETQYF
CDR3nt: TGTGCCAGCAGCCAAGATCTACTAGCGGGAGCGGAGACCCAGTACTTC

abundance: many
j_gene: TRBJ2-7
v_gene: TRBV7-2
d_gene: .
CDR3aa: CASSLEGTKQLYEQYF
CDR3nt: TGTGCCAGCAGCTTAGAGGGGACAAAACAGCTCTACGAGCAGTACTTC

abundance: .
j_gene: TRBJ2-7
v_gene: TRBV20-1
d_gene: .
CDR3aa: CSARVEGGRSYEQYF
CDR3nt: TGCAGTGCTAGGGTCGAGGGGGGGCGGTCCTACGAGCAGTACTTC

abundance: few
j_gene: TRBJ1-5
v_gene: TRBV12-3/TRBV12-4
d_gene: .
CDR3aa: CASSLVSLGSAPQHF
CDR3nt: TGTGCCAGCAGTTTAGTATCTCTGGGTTCCGCTCCCCAGCATTTT

abundance: few
j_gene: TRBJ2-1
v_gene: TRBV20-1
d_gene: .
CDR3aa: CSAYRANEQFF
CDR3nt: TGCAGCGCCTATCGGGCAAATGAGCAGTTCTTC